Sequencing of this TCR beta chain was carried out in a study of PD-1 blockade in classical Hodgkin lymphoma (dated by TCRdb to 2018 to 2020). A note on the overall study: Nivolumab dosing was 3 mg/kg intravenously every 2 weeks, continuing until either disease progression or unacceptable toxicity. The study used TCR beta sequencing and CyTOF to define a peripheral blood immune signature of response to PD-1 blockade in classical Hodgkin lymphoma. Overall study results and their limits: Trial patients with a complete response had baseline diversity similar to that of newly diagnosed patients, while partial responders and progressors had significantly lower diversity. The study was limited to a single clinical trial cohort, and causes of repertoire differences, possibly disease activity or prior therapy, remained undefined. Diversity was lower in patients who began nivolumab less than 1 year after ASCT, so these patients were left out of later analyses to avoid confounding by immune reconstitution. Newly diagnosed patients were reported to have lower baseline TCR diversity than healthy donors, and relapsed/refractory patients were reported to have lower baseline TCR diversity still. A significant rise by C4D1 was seen in CD4+ but not CD8+ TCR diversity (p=0.0027 vs p=0.16), with the rise being most apparent in complete responders (p=0.02).

This sample's time point label indicates: cycle 4 day 1 (C4D1), after 6 weeks of nivolumab. Every trial patient had relapsed following autologous stem cell transplantation, and prior brentuximab vedotin exposure was what differed among cohorts A, B and C. The trial cohort was composed of under 70 patients with relapsed/refractory classical Hodgkin lymphoma, for whom complete response, partial response or progressive disease was recorded as best overall response. Single-agent nivolumab was administered to trial patients in the multi-cohort phase II CheckMate 205 trial. An independent review committee assessed best overall response by applying the 2007 International Working Group response criteria. Trial PBMCs were obtained immediately prior to nivolumab initiation (C1D1) and on therapy at cycle 2 day 1 and cycle 4 day 1. Peripheral blood was collected in 8 mL Vacutainer Cell Preparation Tubes, from which PBMCs were isolated by centrifugation and then cryopreserved.

Genomic DNA was extracted with the Qiagen DNeasy kit from unsorted PBMCs and from negatively selected CD4+ and CD8+ fractions. Using primers that anneal to V and J segments, immunoSEQ multiplex PCR amplified the TCR beta CDR3 regions. A synthetic immune receptor repertoire was used to minimize amplification bias, and remaining bias was computationally removed after sequencing. From the authors' description of their analysis: Custom Python scripts were used to quantify repertoire diversity as the Shannon entropy index. Unsorted, CD4+ and CD8+ repertoires were analyzed separately, except in combined analyses where CD4+ and CD8+ sequences were merged in silico. A clone counted as expanded when the clone's frequency after treatment rose at least 2-fold relative to C1D1, and clones undetected at baseline were given a pseudocount of 0.5. Clones with 0 or 1 copy at C1D1 were defined as singleton clones, while clones with 2 or more copies were defined as non-singleton clones. Clones expanded in unsorted samples were assigned a CD4+, CD8+ or unknown annotation through matching of protein sequences in sorted samples from the same patient. Wilcoxon tests on paired samples were used to test changes in diversity from C1D1 to C4D1. The table was pulled from immuneACCESS by TCRdb, which kept in-frame rearrangements only. Such tables lose some clones; where checked, under half of the loss comes from unresolved V genes, and the rest has no known cause. That table gives V, J and clone size, and the DNA gave D and trimming. The sample table holds about 41,000 clones, of which approximately 71% were seen once. The biggest ten clones account for about 2.7% of the sample.

Of note for this clone: Its recognized antigen is unknown. Base qualities were left out, and no much larger clone turns up one base away.

The CDR3, from cysteine to phenylalanine, totals 15 residues. Of all the DNA, just the CDR3 is kept, 45 bases in frame from base 1. Trimming costs V 1 base and J 3 bases, and their ends lie 12 bases apart. CDR1 and CDR2 were assigned from the germline V gene as SGHTA and FQGNSA. Rearrangement joined TRBV7-2 to TRBJ2-5; a weak D assignment points to TRBD1 (6 bases agree). Sequences were derived from peripheral blood mononuclear cells (PBMCs), sampled before the fourth cycle of nivolumab. The receptor was isolated from a human donor with classical Hodgkin lymphoma. The DNA sequence is as follows: TGTGCCAGCAGCTTAGAGCCTCAGGGGAAAGAGACCCAGTACTTC. Its translation is CASSLEPQGKETQYF.